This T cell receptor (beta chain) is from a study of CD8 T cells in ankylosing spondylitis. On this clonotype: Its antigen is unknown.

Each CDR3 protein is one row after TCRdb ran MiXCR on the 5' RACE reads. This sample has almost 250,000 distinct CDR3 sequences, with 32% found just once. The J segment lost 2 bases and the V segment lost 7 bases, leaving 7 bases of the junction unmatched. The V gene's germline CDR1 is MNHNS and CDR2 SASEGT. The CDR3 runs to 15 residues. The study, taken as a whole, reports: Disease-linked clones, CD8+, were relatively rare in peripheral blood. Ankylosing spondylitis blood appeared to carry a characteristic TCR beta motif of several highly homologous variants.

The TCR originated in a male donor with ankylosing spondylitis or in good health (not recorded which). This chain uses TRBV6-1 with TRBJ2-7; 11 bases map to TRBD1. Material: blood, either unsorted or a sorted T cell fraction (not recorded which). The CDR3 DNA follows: TGTGCCAGCACGACGGGACAGGGGGAACCCTACGAGCAGTACTTC. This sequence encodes CASTTGQGEPYEQYF.